The 14 T cell receptor beta chains in this list originate from one sample, sequenced in a study of T cell clonotyping in hematopoietic cell transplantation. The protocol was immunoSEQ multiplex PCR, while the TCRdb copy is restricted to in-frame clones and leaves out a portion. The repertoire holds approximately 4,300 clones, with over 85% as singletons. The sample in question was peripheral blood mononuclear cells, obtained 30 days after allogeneic stem cell transplant. Receptors originate from a male patient between 65 and 85 years old who had an allogeneic stem cell transplant from an unrelated donor, so T cells may come from the graft donor. Some clones in this sample may be carry-over from other donors' samples.

The chain combines TRBV9 with TRBJ2-7; D is unclear. V was clipped by 0 bases and J by 2 bases, with 12 bases between them. Germline lookup yields CDR1 SGDLS and CDR2 YYNGEE. CDR3 size: 15 residues. The CDR3 nucleotides read TGTGCCAGCAGCGTAGGTGACGGCGTCACCTACGAGCAGTACTTC. Its protein is CASSVGDGVTYEQYF.

V is TRBV19 and J is TRBJ1-5; D call uncertain. CDR3 length equals 16 residues. The germline V gene encodes CDR1 LNHDA and CDR2 SQIVND (reference sequence). The V end lost 2 bases, the J end lost 1 base, and 12 bases lay between the germline ends. CDR3 sequence (DNA): TGTGCCAGTAGTATATCGTACGCGAGAAGCAATCAGCCCCAGCATTTT. This translates into CASSISYARSNQPQHF.

The chain joins TRBV28 to TRBJ1-5, with 7 bases identical to TRBD1. This CDR3 comprises 14 residues. Trimming cost V 3 bases and J 7 bases; bases outside gene matches: 6. The germline gives CDR1 MDHEN, CDR2 SYDVKM. The CDR3 region is CASSLSGGRQPQHF. The CDR3 nucleotides are TGTGCCAGCAGTTTGTCAGGGGGAAGACAGCCCCAGCATTTT.

This chain connects TRBV11-2 to TRBJ2-7; 10 nucleotides line up with TRBD2. The CDR3 totals 13 residues. Looked up from germline, CDR1 is SGHAT and CDR2 is FQNNGV. The ends lost 6 bases at V and 5 bases at J; junction bases unmatched: 4. The CDR3 nucleotides are TGTGCCAGCAGGGCTAGCGGGAGCGACGAGCAGTACTTC. This translates into CASRASGSDEQYF.

This clone was observed a single time. The chain carries TRBV9 and TRBJ2-2; tentative D call: TRBD1 (5 bases). The V end lost 0 bases, the J end lost 8 bases, and 14 bases lay between the germline ends. CDR3 length: 15 amino acids. Per the germline V gene, CDR1 is SGDLS and CDR2 is YYNGEE. CDR3 in amino acids: CASSVGTQRTGELFF. The CDR3 DNA follows: TGTGCCAGCAGCGTAGGGACACAAAGGACGGGGGAGCTGTTTTTT.

This chain links TRBV7-6 with TRBJ1-4, with D perhaps TRBD1 (5 bases). The CDR3 spans 14 residues. Germline V gene sequence: CDR1 SGHVS, CDR2 FNYEAQ. V lost 3 bases to trimming and J lost 8 bases, with 13 bases between them. The CDR3 loop is CASSFRQGGEKLFF. CDR3 DNA sequence: TGTGCCAGCAGCTTCCGGCAGGGTGGAGAAAAACTGTTTTTT.

This rearrangement joins TRBV30 to TRBJ1-4; D unresolved. Trimming stripped 8 bases from V and 2 bases from J, with 12 bases between. Germline-derived CDR1 and CDR2 are GTSNPN and SVGIG (reference sequence). This CDR3 has 13 amino acids. CDR3 nucleotide sequence: TGTGCCATCAGGTCCTTCACTAATGAAAAACTGTTTTTT. Translated, it gives CAIRSFTNEKLFF. Full variable domain (rest looked up from reference TRBV30 and TRBJ1-4): SQTIHQWPATLVQPVGSPLSLECTVEGTSNPNLYWYRQAAGRGLQLLFYSVGIGQISSEVPQNLSASRPQDRQFILSSKKLLLSDSGFYLCAIRSFTNEKLFFGSGTQLSVL.

The chain combines TRBV30 with TRBJ2-2; 8 bases are a match to TRBD2. The junction had 8 bases not matched to a gene; V was cut back by 5 bases and J by 3 bases. Germline CDR1 and CDR2: GTSNPN and SVGIG (reference sequence). The CDR3 extends over 15 amino acids. In nucleotides, the CDR3 is TGTGCCTGGGACGCGGGGGGCCTTTACACCGGGGAGCTGTTTTTT. Protein sequence: CAWDAGGLYTGELFF.

The chain is built from TRBV5-6 and TRBJ1-2; D might be TRBD1 (5 bases). The germline V gene encodes CDR1 SGHDT and CDR2 YYEEEE. The CDR3 is 13 amino acids. Trimming pared 1 base from V and 7 bases from J, leaving 11 bases between. The CDR3: CASSLTQGRGYTF. The DNA for the CDR3 is TGTGCCAGCAGCTTGACGCAGGGTCGTGGCTACACCTTC.

The chain has TRBV30 and TRBJ1-2, with TRBD1 matching 7 bases. The CDR3 runs to 17 residues. The germline CDR1 and CDR2 sequences are GTSNPN and SVGIG (reference sequence). The ends lost 0 bases at V and 6 bases at J; junction bases unmatched: 16. The CDR3 region has the DNA TGTGCCTGGAGTGTTTTTAGGGACAGCTGGGCCTTCGATGGCTACACCTTC. This codes for CAWSVFRDSWAFDGYTF.

The gene calls are TRBV28 and TRBJ2-4; 8 nucleotides align to TRBD1. Germline CDR1 and CDR2: MDHEN and SYDVKM. After removal of 8 bases from V and 0 bases from J, the junction contained 15 bases not matched to a gene. This CDR3 contains 18 residues. This chain's CDR3 is CASCPGTGGVGAKNIQYF. In nucleotides, the CDR3 is TGTGCCAGCTGTCCCGGGACAGGAGGTGTCGGAGCCAAAAACATTCAGTACTTC.

The chain recombines TRBV2 with TRBJ1-1; TRBD1 matches 7 bases. The CDR3 is 17 amino acids. Germline lookup yields CDR1 SNHLY and CDR2 FYNNEI. J lost 1 base, V lost 9 bases, and 17 bases had no gene match. The CDR3 bases are TGTGCCAGTCTGGGTGGGACAGCCTTTTTGGGGAACACTGAAGCTTTCTTT. Residues: CASLGGTAFLGNTEAFF.

The rearrangement joins TRBV6-6 to TRBJ1-2; 9 nucleotides line up with TRBD1. This CDR3 has 14 residues. J was trimmed by 8 bases and V by 10 bases; bases with no gene match: 14. The germline V gene has CDR1 MNHNY and CDR2 SVGAGI (reference sequence). This CDR3 reads CAISSGTGNQGYTF. The DNA of the CDR3 is TGTGCCATAAGCTCCGGGACAGGGAATCAGGGCTACACCTTC.

V and J are TRBV4-2 and TRBJ2-2, with 9 positions matching TRBD1. From germline, CDR1 is LGHNA and CDR2 YNFKEQ. This CDR3 contains 15 residues. V was pared by 5 bases and J by 3 bases, with 4 bases of the junction left unmatched. For the CDR3, the DNA is TGTGCCAGCAGCAGGGGACAGGGAGACACCGGGGAGCTGTTTTTT. Translation: CASSRGQGDTGELFF.